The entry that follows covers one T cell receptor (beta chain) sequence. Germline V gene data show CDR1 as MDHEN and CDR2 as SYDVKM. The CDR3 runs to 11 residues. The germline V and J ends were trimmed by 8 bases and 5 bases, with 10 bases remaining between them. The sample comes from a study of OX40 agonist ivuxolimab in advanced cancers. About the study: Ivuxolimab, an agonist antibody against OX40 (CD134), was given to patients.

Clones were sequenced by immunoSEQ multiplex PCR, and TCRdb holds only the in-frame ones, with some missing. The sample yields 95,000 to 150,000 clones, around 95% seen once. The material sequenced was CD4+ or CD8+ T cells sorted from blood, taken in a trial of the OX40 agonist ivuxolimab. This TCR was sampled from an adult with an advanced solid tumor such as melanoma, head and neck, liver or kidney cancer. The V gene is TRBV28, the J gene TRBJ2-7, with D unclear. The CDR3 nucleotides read TGTGCCAGCCTGGGTCTTGACGAGCAGTACTTC. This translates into CASLGLDEQYF.